The rows below give T cell receptor beta chains drawn from one sample of a study of CXCR3-negative and CXCR3-positive naive CD8 T cells. TCRdb re-analyzed the 5' RACE reads; it lists each CDR3 protein once, without DNA. The sample totals more than 45,000 distinct CDR3 sequences; its top ten clones hold 15%. The sample comprised memory CD8+ T cells from blood. The receptors here all came from a human donor in good health. Some clones in this sample may be carry-over from other donors' samples. Each CDR3 is given with its conserved first and last residue. The size of a clone is reported for some rows only, either as once, few or many, or as a class for expanded clones.

clone size: medium-sized; J gene: TRBJ2-3; V gene: TRBV6-4; CDR3 protein: CASSGGATDTQYF
clone size: -; J gene: TRBJ2-7; V gene: TRBV21-1; CDR3 protein: CASSKSGSAGTADEQYF
clone size: -; J gene: TRBJ1-2; V gene: TRBV6-2/TRBV6-3; CDR3 protein: CASRGEGYGYTF
clone size: -; J gene: TRBJ1-2; V gene: TRBV7-9; CDR3 protein: CASSLLTTESSYTF
clone size: -; J gene: TRBJ2-7; V gene: TRBV28; CDR3 protein: CASSVSPYYEQYF
clone size: medium-sized; J gene: TRBJ2-5; V gene: TRBV14; CDR3 protein: CASSQVKRGGETQYF
clone size: medium-sized; J gene: TRBJ1-5; V gene: TRBV20-1; CDR3 protein: CSARSWEENQPQHF
clone size: -; J gene: TRBJ1-1; V gene: TRBV28; CDR3 protein: CASSVQGALGFGSF
clone size: -; J gene: TRBJ2-7; V gene: TRBV7-2; CDR3 protein: CASSGGQGYYEQYF
clone size: -; J gene: TRBJ2-7; V gene: TRBV20-1; CDR3 protein: CSASSFRDRGYEQYF
clone size: -; J gene: TRBJ2-1; V gene: TRBV9; CDR3 protein: CASSVGPAYNEQFF
clone size: -; J gene: TRBJ1-5; V gene: TRBV21-1; CDR3 protein: CASSPPVRRSQPQHF
clone size: -; J gene: TRBJ2-1; V gene: TRBV29-1; CDR3 protein: CSVGLAGNNEQFF
clone size: -; J gene: TRBJ1-3; V gene: TRBV5-6; CDR3 protein: CASSLPTGADIYF
clone size: -; J gene: TRBJ1-4; V gene: TRBV6-1; CDR3 protein: CASRPLPTNEKLFF
clone size: -; J gene: TRBJ1-1; V gene: TRBV6-4; CDR3 protein: CASSDKGNTEAFF
clone size: -; J gene: TRBJ2-7; V gene: TRBV4-3; CDR3 protein: CASSQETQPPTAYEQYF
clone size: -; J gene: TRBJ2-1; V gene: TRBV7-3; CDR3 protein: CASSSGLAGERGNEQFF
clone size: -; J gene: TRBJ1-1; V gene: TRBV10-3; CDR3 protein: CAISEGGGEAFF
clone size: -; J gene: TRBJ2-7; V gene: TRBV28; CDR3 protein: CASSSRQEGYEQYF
clone size: -; J gene: TRBJ2-1; V gene: TRBV29-1; CDR3 protein: CSVENRASYNEQFF
clone size: -; J gene: TRBJ1-4; V gene: TRBV28; CDR3 protein: CATFTGPGEKLFF
clone size: -; J gene: TRBJ2-2; V gene: TRBV6-5; CDR3 protein: CASSYSERGAGELFF
clone size: -; J gene: TRBJ2-7; V gene: TRBV4-1; CDR3 protein: CASSQVPGDYGYF
clone size: -; J gene: TRBJ2-1; V gene: TRBV7-3; CDR3 protein: CASSPDSSYNEQFF
clone size: -; J gene: TRBJ2-3; V gene: TRBV28; CDR3 protein: CASSLYTSSADTQYF
clone size: -; J gene: TRBJ1-2; V gene: TRBV12-3/TRBV12-4; CDR3 protein: CASSSSTEGSGYTF
clone size: -; J gene: TRBJ2-7; V gene: TRBV7-2; CDR3 protein: CASSLLSGAANEQYF